A single sample is the source of the 14 T cell receptor beta chains below, sequenced in a study of blood T cell repertoires in COVID-19. Repertoires were generated with immunoSEQ multiplex PCR, while TCRdb's copy carries only in-frame clones and drops some. The profile shows 70,000 or so clones, over 80% of them singletons. Sequenced sample: peripheral blood. The receptors stem from an elderly woman with active COVID-19.

The chain couples TRBV4-2 to TRBJ2-4, with 8 bases aligning to TRBD1. Per the germline V gene, CDR1 is LGHNA and CDR2 is YNFKEQ. This CDR3 is built from 15 residues. V shed 4 bases and J 5 bases; nucleotides not matched to a gene: 7. The CDR3 region has the DNA TGTGCCAGCAGCCGGGAGGACAGGGACCAAAACATTCAGTACTTC. Its protein product is CASSREDRDQNIQYF.

The chain uses TRBV12-3 or TRBV12-4 and TRBJ1-5; unclear D gene. This CDR3 region has 13 residues. V was pared by 3 bases and J by 6 bases, with 9 bases between. CDR3 region: CASSFSRGQPQHF. CDR3 sequence (DNA): TGTGCCAGCAGTTTCTCGAGAGGTCAGCCCCAGCATTTT.

The gene calls are TRBV25-1 and TRBJ1-6, with no clear D. V shed 1 base and J shed 11 bases, with 12 bases lying between them. The CDR3 consists of 14 residues. CDR1 MGHDK and CDR2 SYGVNS come from the germline V gene. CDR3 residues: CASSESGKGTPLHF. Here the CDR3 DNA reads TGTGCCAGCAGTGAATCCGGGAAGGGAACACCCCTCCACTTT.

The chain employs TRBV5-4 and TRBJ2-1; the D gene is possibly TRBD1 (7 bases). The V end was cut by 2 bases, the J end by 9 bases, with 18 bases between. The CDR3 runs 15 residues. The germline gives CDR1 SGHNT, CDR2 YYREEE (reference sequence). This chain's CDR3 is CASSLPGAGGSEQFF. The CDR3 region has the DNA TGTGCCAGCAGCTTACCCGGGGCAGGGGGGAGTGAGCAGTTCTTC.

The chain links TRBV13 to TRBJ2-3; tentatively, D is TRBD2 (5 bases). In germline, CDR1 is PRHDT, CDR2 FYEKMQ (reference sequence). The CDR3 is made up of 14 amino acids. Trimming took 5 bases from V and 4 from J, leaving 13 bases between them. CDR3 in amino acids: CASSQAVLADTQYF. The DNA of the CDR3 is TGTGCCAGCAGCCAAGCGGTCTTAGCAGATACGCAGTATTTT.

The rearrangement uses TRBV9 and TRBJ2-3; 12 positions agree with TRBD2. The CDR3 extends over 18 amino acids. Trimming at V came to 4 bases and at J to 2 bases, leaving 11 bases not matched to a gene. The V gene's germline CDR1 is SGDLS and CDR2 YYNGEE. This CDR3 is CASSPGTSGRGATDTQYF. DNA of the CDR3: TGTGCCAGCAGCCCAGGGACTAGCGGGCGAGGGGCCACAGATACGCAGTATTTT. Full variable domain (missing parts from reference TRBV9 and TRBJ2-3): DSGVTQTPKHLITATGQRVTLRCSPRSGDLSVYWYQQSLDQGLQFLIQYYNGEERAKGNILERFSAQQFPDLHSELNLSSLELGDSALYFCASSPGTSGRGATDTQYFGPGTRLTVL.

The V call is TRBV3-1 (or the pseudogene TRBV3-2), the J call TRBJ2-3; 10 bases are a match to TRBD2. There are 14 residues in the CDR3. In germline, CDR1 is LGHDT, CDR2 YNNKEL (reference sequence). J lost 1 base, V lost 5 bases, and 0 bases had no gene match. The CDR3 nucleotides read TGTGCCAGCAGCGGACTAGCGGGCACAGATACGCAGTATTTT. Amino acids: CASSGLAGTDTQYF.

The chain has TRBV18 and TRBJ2-6; 10 bases map to TRBD1. V dropped 3 bases and J dropped 0; count of bases not matched to a gene: 11. The CDR3 spans 20 residues. The germline V gene encodes CDR1 KGHSH and CDR2 LQKENI. The CDR3 reads CASSPDPGQGSTSGANVLTF. The CDR3 DNA reads as TGTGCCAGCTCACCGGATCCGGGACAGGGGTCTACCTCTGGGGCCAACGTCCTGACTTTC.

V usage is TRBV18 and J usage is TRBJ2-1, with a weak D call TRBD2 (7 bases). Germline-derived CDR1 and CDR2 are KGHSH and LQKENI. V was trimmed by 2 bases and J by 1 base, leaving 24 bases between them. There are 20 residues in the CDR3. CDR3 bases: TGTGCCAGCTCACCAGGCCCTCCAGGGGTAGCGGGTCGTTCCTACAATGAGCAGTTCTTC. Encoded protein: CASSPGPPGVAGRSYNEQFF.

The rearrangement joins TRBV28 to TRBJ2-1; 10 bases fit TRBD2. Germline assignment: CDR1 MDHEN and CDR2 SYDVKM. J was trimmed by 5 bases and V by 8 bases; bases with no gene match: 12. This CDR3 is 16 amino acids long. The CDR3 DNA is TGTGCCAGCCCCCCCAGCAGCGGGAGGGCTGACAATGAGCAGTTCTTC. Encoded protein: CASPPSSGRADNEQFF. The whole variable domain, remainder taken from reference TRBV28 and TRBJ2-1, is DVKVTQSSRYLVKRTGEKVFLECVQDMDHENMFWYRQDPGLGLRLIYFSYDVKMKEKGDIPEGYSVSREKKERFSLILESASTNQTSMYLCASPPSSGRADNEQFFGPGTRLTVL.

As DNA, the CDR3 is TGTGCCAGCAGTAGTAGTAATGGGGCCAACGTCCTGACTTTC. It is translated as CASSSSNGANVLTF. The rearrangement uses TRBV28 and TRBJ2-6; no clear D gene. Between the trimmed V and J ends, which lost 5 bases and 3 bases, there was a span of 8 bases. In germline, CDR1 is MDHEN, CDR2 SYDVKM. The CDR3 covers 14 residues.

This chain uses TRBV3-1 (or the pseudogene TRBV3-2) with TRBJ2-7; the D gene is possibly TRBD1 (6 bases). The CDR3 contains 11 residues. CDR1 and CDR2 from the germline V gene are LGHDT and YNNKEL (reference sequence). The ends were cut back, 5 bases at V and 5 bases at J, with 7 bases in the middle. The CDR3 DNA is TGTGCCAGCAGCTACAGGGACGAGCAGTACTTC. It encodes CASSYRDEQYF.

This rearrangement joins TRBV6-5 to TRBJ2-1, with D possibly TRBD2 on 5 matching bases. The germline gives CDR1 MNHEY, CDR2 SVGAGI. Trimming took off 10 bases at V and 9 bases at J, with 13 bases between the two ends. The CDR3 length is 11 residues. CDR3 nucleotide sequence: TGTGCCACCCGGGGATTGGGTGAGCAGTTCTTC. Translated: CATRGLGEQFF.

The rearrangement uses TRBV3-1 (or the pseudogene TRBV3-2) and TRBJ2-1, with TRBD2 matching over 8 bases. The germline V gene has CDR1 LGHDT and CDR2 YNNKEL (reference sequence). Losses at the gene ends were 2 bases for V and 6 bases for J; bases not matched to a gene: 3. This CDR3 region has 14 residues. The CDR3 loop reads CASSQPGLGNEQFF. The CDR3, as DNA: TGTGCCAGCAGCCAACCGGGACTAGGCAATGAGCAGTTCTTC.